Given below is one T cell receptor beta chain in context. The target antigen is unknown. The sample originates from a study of monozygotic twins with inflammatory bowel disease. Used for each TCR library was approximately 3,800 ng of total RNA. Following a re-call of the 5' RACE reads, TCRdb has one entry per CDR3 protein and lacks DNA. Its listing shows hundreds of thousands of distinct CDR3 sequences. Per the germline V gene, CDR1 is ENHRY and CDR2 is SYGVKD. The CDR3 contains 14 residues. Study findings and constraints: Lower sharing of clonotypes with other individuals was seen in IBD patients than in healthy twins. This was most marked in patients showing signs of disease activity.

Material for sequencing was blood. The chain employs TRBV10-3 and TRBJ1-4. This receptor was identified in a human donor with ulcerative colitis or Crohn's disease, or a healthy co-twin of an affected twin (not recorded which). This CDR3 is CAISEGATNEKLFF.